These 14 T cell receptor beta chains came from one sample sequenced in a study of blood T cell repertoires in COVID-19. TCRdb keeps only in-frame clones here, not all; method: immunoSEQ multiplex PCR. The profile shows 150,000 to 200,000 clones, 88% of them singletons. Sequencing was performed on peripheral blood. These receptors all stem from a man aged 55 to 70 with acute or convalescent COVID-19.

This chain connects TRBV30 to TRBJ1-5; TRBD1 aligns across 7 bases. Germline values: CDR1 GTSNPN, CDR2 SVGIG (reference sequence). Trimming at V came to 1 base and at J to 5 bases, leaving 2 bases not matched to a gene. The CDR3 sequence is 13 residues long. This chain's CDR3 is CAWSAGGDQPQHF. CDR3 DNA: TGTGCCTGGAGTGCAGGGGGTGATCAGCCCCAGCATTTT.

The chain employs TRBV10-1 and TRBJ2-5, with 7 bases lining up with TRBD1. The CDR3 sequence is 13 residues long. From germline, CDR1 is WNHNN and CDR2 SYGVQD (reference sequence). J lost 5 bases, V lost 4 bases, and 4 bases had no gene match. CDR3 residues: CASSVGQWETQYF. DNA for the CDR3: TGCGCCAGCAGTGTGGGACAGTGGGAGACCCAGTACTTC.

A single count supports this clone. J is TRBJ1-1 and V is TRBV9; 8 bases are shared with TRBD1. CDR3 length: 14 residues. The V gene's germline CDR1 is SGDLS and CDR2 YYNGEE. Trimming removed 2 bases from V and 1 base from J; junction bases left unmatched: 1. The DNA of the CDR3 is TGTGCCAGCAGCGTGGGACAGGCGAACACTGAAGCTTTCTTT. Translated: CASSVGQANTEAFF.

J is TRBJ1-1 and V is TRBV27; D possibly corresponds to TRBD1 (6 bases). Germline CDR1 reads MNHEY; CDR2 reads SMNVEV (reference sequence). V gave up 8 bases and J gave up 10 bases, with 20 bases separating them. This CDR3 is built from 13 residues. The CDR3, as DNA: TGTGCCAGCGCAAACGTCGGGGGGCTCGTAGCTTTCTTT. It encodes CASANVGGLVAFF.

The rearrangement uses TRBV5-4 and TRBJ2-5, with 9 bases identical to TRBD1. The J segment lost 0 bases and the V segment lost 4 bases, leaving 4 bases of the junction unmatched. CDR3 length: 15 residues. The V gene's germline CDR1 is SGHNT and CDR2 YYREEE (reference sequence). The CDR3 loop is CASSLRQGDQETQYF. The DNA for the CDR3 is TGTGCCAGCAGCCTGCGACAGGGGGACCAAGAGACCCAGTACTTC.

This clone came up once. The chain employs TRBV11-2 and TRBJ2-2; TRBD1 aligns across 9 bases. With V trimmed by 0 bases and J by 4 bases, 15 bases remained unmatched. The germline gives CDR1 SGHAT, CDR2 FQNNGV. This CDR3 is built from 20 residues. The CDR3 DNA is TGTGCCAGCAGCTTAGATCAAGTAATGGGGGGGACAGGGATCACCGGGGAGCTGTTTTTT. This codes for CASSLDQVMGGTGITGELFF. The whole variable domain, remainder taken from reference TRBV11-2 and TRBJ2-2, is EAGVAQSPRYKIIEKRQSVAFWCNPISGHATLYWYQQILGQGPKLLIQFQNNGVVDDSQLPKDRFSAERLKGVDSTLKIQPAKLEDSAVYLCASSLDQVMGGTGITGELFFGEGSRLTVL.

V is TRBV4-2 and J is TRBJ1-5; possibly TRBD1 for D (5 bases). The CDR3 totals 15 residues. V dropped 0 bases and J dropped 7 bases, with 13 bases sitting between them. Germline V gene lookup returns CDR1 LGHNA and CDR2 YNFKEQ. For the CDR3, the DNA is TGTGCCAGCAGCCAAGATATCTCCGGGGGACAGCCCCAGCATTTT. Translation gives CASSQDISGGQPQHF.

The chain couples TRBV27 to TRBJ2-1, with 15 bases that match TRBD2. Germline trimming cut 6 bases from V and 8 bases from J; bases unmatched to any gene: 14. The CDR3 extends over 18 amino acids. Germline loops: CDR1 MNHEY, CDR2 SMNVEV (reference sequence). The DNA for the CDR3 is TGTGCCAGCAGGCAACTCGGGACTAGCGGGAGGCCTGGGGATGAGCAGTTCTTC. It yields the protein CASRQLGTSGRPGDEQFF.

The CDR3 region is CASSLAVTENTEAFF. CDR3 DNA sequence: TGCGCCAGCAGCTTGGCCGTGACAGAGAACACTGAAGCTTTCTTT. The V and J genes are TRBV5-1 and TRBJ1-1; a possible D gene is TRBD1 (5 bases). This CDR3 is 15 amino acids long. Germline V gene data show CDR1 as SGHRS and CDR2 as YFSETQ. V lost 0 bases, J lost 1 base, and 10 bases lay in between.

This chain links TRBV7-9 with TRBJ1-1, with a possible D match to TRBD1 (6 bases). Germline V gives CDR1 SEHNR, CDR2 FQNEAQ (reference sequence). The ends were cut back, 5 bases at V and 4 bases at J, with 14 bases in the middle. The CDR3 runs to 14 residues. As DNA, the CDR3 is TGTGCCAGCAGCCTTACCAGGGGAGCCACTGAAGCTTTCTTT. Its translation: CASSLTRGATEAFF.

The chain employs TRBV10-3 and TRBJ1-2, with a weak D call TRBD1 (5 bases). V was pared by 2 bases and J by 0 bases, with 7 bases between. The germline V gene has CDR1 ENHRY and CDR2 SYGVKD. The CDR3 covers 14 residues. The CDR3 loop is CAISEDSANYGYTF. In DNA, the CDR3 is TGTGCCATCAGTGAGGACAGCGCTAACTATGGCTACACCTTC.

V gene TRBV24-1 combines with J gene TRBJ1-2; 7 nucleotides match TRBD1. The CDR3 extends over 16 amino acids. Trimming removed 3 bases from V and 4 bases from J; junction bases left unmatched: 10. Germline V gene lookup returns CDR1 KGHDR and CDR2 SFDVKD. This chain's CDR3 is CATSDPTTGSIYGYTF. The CDR3 bases are TGTGCCACCAGTGATCCCACGACAGGGTCTATCTATGGCTACACCTTC.

This clone was seen only once. The rearrangement links TRBV19 to TRBJ2-3; TRBD2 might be the D (5 bases). From germline, CDR1 is LNHDA and CDR2 SQIVND (reference sequence). This CDR3 is 13 amino acids long. Trimming took 8 bases from V and 5 from J, leaving 14 bases between them. The CDR3 loop is CASSPGFRDTQYF. Written as DNA, the CDR3 is TGTGCCAGTTCGCCGGGGTTCAGAGATACGCAGTATTTT.

The V and J genes are TRBV27 and TRBJ1-6, with D perhaps TRBD1 (6 bases). Germline lookup yields CDR1 MNHEY and CDR2 SMNVEV (reference sequence). V dropped 4 bases and J dropped 7 bases, with 14 bases sitting between them. This CDR3 is built from 15 residues. This CDR3 reads CASSWYREGNSPLHF. For the CDR3, the DNA is TGTGCCAGCAGTTGGTACAGGGAGGGGAATTCACCCCTCCACTTT.